This T cell receptor beta chain is from a study of T cells in tumors after PD-1 blockade. Study results and limitations: Among squamous cell carcinoma expanded CD8+ clones, 40% to 50% of exhausted ones versus 25% to 35% of others were novel. After therapy, most expanded exhausted CD8+ clones were absent pre-treatment, suggesting clonal replacement. Peripheral recruitment is suggested, as some novel exhausted tumor clones were in pre-treatment blood.

Trimming pared 0 bases from V and 3 bases from J, leaving 16 bases between. The CDR3 length is 16 residues. Looked up from germline, CDR1 is SGHRS and CDR2 is YFSETQ. This clone showed up just a few times. Its matching antigen is unknown. TCRdb's copy holds only in-frame clones and misses some; the assay was immunoSEQ multiplex PCR. Of roughly 13,000 clones in the sample, 55% to 70% are singletons; the top ten hold about 30%. This sample comprised tumor tissue, obtained after anti-PD-1 treatment. This TCR was recovered from a human donor with cutaneous squamous cell carcinoma. The chain combines TRBV5-1 with TRBJ2-7; D is unresolved. CDR3 protein: CASSLVGARVNYEQYF. CDR3 bases: TGCGCCAGCAGCTTGGTCGGAGCCCGAGTTAACTACGAGCAGTACTTC.